Following are 11 T cell receptor beta chains from one sample sequenced in a study of blood T cell repertoires in COVID-19. Assay: immunoSEQ multiplex PCR; the TCRdb copy retains only in-frame clones and omits some. The data contain 95,000 to 120,000 clones, 81% of them singletons. The sample taken for sequencing was peripheral blood. The source is a man aged 50-60 years with acute or convalescent COVID-19.

The chain combines TRBV21-1 with TRBJ2-7; the table's D call, TRBD1, was not checked against the DNA. TRBV21-1 is described as a pseudogene. CDR3 length equals 15 residues. The CDR3 nucleotides are TGTGCCAGCAGCAAATGGCCCGGACAGGGCTACGAGCAGTACGTC. Protein sequence: CASSKWPGQGYEQYV.

This chain links TRBV25-1 with TRBJ1-3; 7 bases align to TRBD1. The length of the CDR3 is 13 residues. Germline values: CDR1 MGHDK, CDR2 SYGVNS. J gave up 2 bases and V 9 bases, and 4 bases lay outside the gene matches. CDR3 region: CASLDRAGNTIYF. For the CDR3, the DNA is TGTGCCAGTCTCGACAGGGCTGGAAACACCATATATTTT.

The chain is built from TRBV23-1 and TRBJ1-1, with 8 bases identical to TRBD1. TRBV23-1 is marked as an open reading frame, function uncertain. V dropped 2 bases and J dropped 4; count of bases not matched to a gene: 9. There are 16 residues in the CDR3. CDR3 residues: CASSQLDRVVRTEAFF. The DNA for the CDR3 is TGCGCCAGCAGTCAACTGGACAGGGTAGTACGCACTGAAGCTTTCTTT.

The table lists this clone with a few counts. The chain couples TRBV4-1 to TRBJ1-4; D is undetermined. The CDR3 has 15 residues. Germline V gene data show CDR1 as MGHRA and CDR2 as YSYEKL. The V end was cut by 3 bases, the J end by 7 bases, with 15 bases between. Written as DNA, the CDR3 is TGCGCCAGCAGCCAGAGGCCTGTAAGCGGTGAAAAACTGTTTTTT. It codes for CASSQRPVSGEKLFF.

The V and J genes are TRBV28 and TRBJ1-6, with 8 bases matching TRBD1. The CDR3 runs to 15 residues. The V gene end was trimmed by 4 bases and the J gene end by 13 bases; junction bases not matched to a gene: 12. Germline V lookup: CDR1 MDHEN, CDR2 SYDVKM. The CDR3 sequence: CASSSYTGGKGPLHF. CDR3 DNA sequence: TGTGCCAGCAGTTCGTACACAGGGGGGAAGGGTCCCCTCCACTTT.

The chain carries TRBV28 and TRBJ1-3; D is perhaps TRBD1 (5 bases). Trimming shortened V by 7 bases and J by 0 bases, and 13 bases separated the two germline ends. From germline, CDR1 is MDHEN and CDR2 SYDVKM. CDR3 length equals 15 residues. CDR3 sequence (DNA): TGTGCCAGCACCCGGGGCGGGATCTCTGGAAACACCATATATTTT. This sequence encodes CASTRGGISGNTIYF.

The chain is built from TRBV5-4 and TRBJ2-1; perhaps TRBD2 as D (5 bases). The CDR3 has 15 residues. Germline assignment: CDR1 SGHNT and CDR2 YYREEE (reference sequence). V was pared by 4 bases and J by 0 bases, with 11 bases between. CDR3 residues: CASSRRTDSYNEQFF. CDR3 nucleotides: TGTGCCAGCAGCCGGAGGACGGACTCCTACAATGAGCAGTTCTTC.

This chain joins TRBV7-8 and TRBJ1-2; 8 bases are a match to TRBD1. J gave up 4 bases and V 0 bases, and 1 base lay outside the gene matches. The CDR3 contains 14 residues. Germline-derived CDR1 and CDR2 are SGHVS and FQNEAQ. In DNA form, the CDR3 reads TGTGCCAGCAGCTTAGCTCAGGGGGCCTATGGCTACACCTTC. Translating it yields CASSLAQGAYGYTF.

This chain joins TRBV28 and TRBJ2-3; 7 bases are shared with TRBD2. V was clipped by 5 bases and J by 6 bases; unmatched bases: 8. Germline V lookup: CDR1 MDHEN, CDR2 SYDVKM. The CDR3 totals 14 residues. For the CDR3, the DNA is TGTGCCAGCAGTAAGACGGGACTAAGGGATACGCAGTATTTT. Protein product: CASSKTGLRDTQYF.

The chain combines TRBV5-1 with TRBJ2-3; the match to TRBD2 covers 10 bases. V was clipped by 3 bases and J by 4 bases; unmatched bases: 14. The CDR3 spans 18 residues. Germline V lookup: CDR1 SGHRS, CDR2 YFSETQ. Here the CDR3 DNA reads TGCGCCAGCAGCTCAGCGGGCCGGAGCGGGGGGGCCGCAGATACGCAGTATTTT. It yields the protein CASSSAGRSGGAADTQYF.

CDR3 region: CASSRSGSGWEKLFF. CDR3 sequence (DNA): TGTGCCAGCAGTCGTTCTGGGTCAGGGTGGGAAAAACTGTTTTTT. The gene calls are TRBV2 and TRBJ1-4, with a possible D match to TRBD1 (5 bases). The CDR3 has 15 residues. V was trimmed by 5 bases and J by 8 bases, leaving 18 bases between them. In germline, CDR1 is SNHLY, CDR2 FYNNEI.